In this sample, the clone carrying this T cell receptor beta chain turned up many times. Trimming removed 1 base at V and 0 bases at J, with 12 bases between. Per the germline V gene, CDR1 is SGHTA and CDR2 is FQGNSA. This CDR3 comprises 16 residues. The entry originates in a study of early T cells in non-severe SARS-CoV-2 infection. A single record per CDR3 protein comes from TCRdb applying MiXCR to the 5' RACE reads. The table includes 60,000 to 70,000 distinct CDR3 sequences, approximately 9% detected once. The rearrangement joins TRBV7-2 to TRBJ1-2; a possible D gene is TRBD1 (6 bases). The sequenced sample consisted of whole blood. This clonotype was obtained from an adult who was a healthcare worker with PCR-confirmed SARS-CoV-2 infection or an uninfected control (not recorded which). CDR3 sequence: CASSLGGQTANYGYTF. The CDR3, as DNA: TGTGCCAGCAGCTTAGGGGGGCAGACAGCTAACTATGGCTACACCTTC.